This TCR beta chain was observed in a study of vaccination effects on CD4 cells after COVID-19. Study information: Relative to the second dose, post-vaccine samples were obtained a median of 72 days later.

In regard to this clone: Its antigen remains unknown.

Sequenced by immunoSEQ multiplex PCR; TCRdb stores in-frame clones only, minus some. This repertoire shows about 31,000 clones, roughly 80% found once; its top ten account for less than 6%. Sequencing was preceded by expansion of antigen-specific CD4+ T cells with viral peptide pools in the ViraFEST assay. Subsequent to about 10 days of culture, CD4+ T cells were isolated. The vaccine given was either BNT162b2 or mRNA-1273, in two doses. Nucleocapsid antibody tests were negative, and the vaccine recipients had no prior SARS-CoV-2 infection. This sequence originates from a human donor who received a COVID-19 vaccine. Some clones in this sample may be carry-over from other donors' samples. The sample in question was CD4+ T cells from PBMCs cultured with SARS-CoV-2 spike peptides, obtained after COVID-19 vaccination.

For the CDR3, the DNA is TGTGCCAGCTCACCACCGGAGGGGGAGGCTAACTATGGCTACACCTTC. Translating it yields CASSPPEGEANYGYTF. The rearrangement joins TRBV18 to TRBJ1-2; TRBD1 might be the D (6 bases). The V and J ends lost 0 bases and 0 bases respectively, with 11 bases between them. CDR3 size: 16 residues. CDR1 and CDR2 from the germline V gene are KGHSH and LQKENI.